A single sample gave rise to the 16 T cell receptor beta chains below, sequenced in a study of control samples from healthy donors and cancer patients. Profiling relied on immunoSEQ multiplex PCR, and the TCRdb table lists in-frame clones only, not all of them. Among approximately 110,000 clones listed, roughly nine tenths were seen once. The sequencing sample was made of blood. The source is a woman aged 18-35 years in good health.

The rearrangement links TRBV7-2 to TRBJ1-2; 7 positions agree with TRBD1. This CDR3 spans 15 amino acids. V was clipped by 1 base and J by 7 bases; unmatched bases: 9. Germline V gene data show CDR1 as SGHTA and CDR2 as FQGNSA. The CDR3 spells CASSLDGTAGFGYTF. The CDR3, as DNA: TGTGCCAGCAGCTTAGACGGGACAGCTGGCTTTGGCTACACCTTC. The whole variable domain, remainder taken from reference TRBV7-2 and TRBJ1-2, is GAGVSQSPSNKVTEKGKDVELRCDPISGHTALYWYRQSLGQGLEFLIYFQGNSAPDKSGLPSDRFSAERTGGSVSTLTIQRTQQEDSAVYLCASSLDGTAGFGYTFGSGTRLTVV.

This clone was observed a few times. The gene calls are TRBV6-5 and TRBJ1-2; tentative D call: TRBD1 (6 bases). Trimming shortened V by 0 bases and J by 8 bases, and 19 bases separated the two germline ends. This CDR3 comprises 16 residues. The V gene's germline CDR1 is MNHEY and CDR2 SVGAGI. The CDR3 DNA sequence: TGTGCCAGCAGTTACTCAGTCCCAGGGGCGGATAAGGGCTACACCTTC. Its translation: CASSYSVPGADKGYTF.

This chain uses TRBV27 with TRBJ1-4, with D maybe TRBD1 (6 bases). Germline lookup yields CDR1 MNHEY and CDR2 SMNVEV (reference sequence). Trimming shortened V by 4 bases and J by 6 bases, and 18 bases separated the two germline ends. This CDR3 is 16 amino acids long. This CDR3 reads CASSSSFGTNYEKLFF. As DNA, the CDR3 is TGTGCCAGCAGTTCATCCTTTGGGACAAACTATGAAAAACTGTTTTTT.

This sequence joins TRBV10-3 and TRBJ1-6; D is unresolved. The germline V gene encodes CDR1 ENHRY and CDR2 SYGVKD. CDR3 length: 12 amino acids. V lost 6 bases, J lost 8 bases, and 8 bases lay in between. The CDR3 nucleotides read TGTGCCATCAGCCCCAGTGATTCACCCCTCCACTTT. It encodes CAISPSDSPLHF.

The rearrangement links TRBV6-2 or TRBV6-3 to TRBJ1-2; 7 bases match TRBD1. V shed 5 bases and J 2 bases; nucleotides not matched to a gene: 5. Germline CDR1 and CDR2: MNHEY and SVGEGT. The CDR3 totals 14 residues. This CDR3 is CASSPPGQNYGYTF. The CDR3 DNA reads TGTGCCAGCAGTCCACCGGGACAGAACTATGGCTACACCTTC.

The chain carries TRBV13 and TRBJ2-7; TRBD2 matches 9 bases. V trimming: 4 bases; J trimming: 4 bases; junction bases outside the gene matches: 5. This CDR3 region has 14 residues. In germline, CDR1 is PRHDT, CDR2 FYEKMQ (reference sequence). This CDR3 reads CASSSTAGGYEQYF. CDR3 coding DNA: TGTGCCAGCAGCTCCACCGCGGGGGGGTACGAGCAGTACTTC.

The V and J genes are TRBV4-2 and TRBJ2-3, with 11 positions matching TRBD1. J gave up 5 bases and V 0 bases, and 4 bases lay outside the gene matches. The CDR3 consists of 16 residues. Germline V gene lookup returns CDR1 LGHNA and CDR2 YNFKEQ. The CDR3 DNA is TGTGCCAGCAGCCAAGAGGACAGGGGGCGCGGAGATACGCAGTATTTT. It codes for CASSQEDRGRGDTQYF.

This chain joins TRBV5-6 and TRBJ1-4, with 7 bases identical to TRBD1. The CDR3 loop spans 14 amino acids. Germline CDR1 SGHDT, CDR2 YYEEEE. V lost 1 base to trimming and J lost 8 bases; unmatched junction nucleotides: 5. The CDR3, as DNA: TGTGCCAGCAGCTTGAGGGGGCTGGGGGAAAAACTGTTTTTT. Amino acid sequence: CASSLRGLGEKLFF.

V is TRBV28 and J is TRBJ1-2; a weak D match, TRBD1 (5 bases). The germline gives CDR1 MDHEN, CDR2 SYDVKM. V was cut by 3 bases and J by 5 bases, with 10 bases left in between. The length of the CDR3 is 13 residues. DNA of the CDR3: TGTGCCAGCAGTTTTGAGGGGATTTATGGCTACACCTTC. It is translated as CASSFEGIYGYTF.

The chain carries TRBV6-2 or TRBV6-3 and TRBJ2-1; 12 bases line up with TRBD2. The CDR3 spans 17 residues. Per germline, CDR1 MNHEY and CDR2 SVGEGT. The V segment lost 6 bases and the J segment 7 bases; nucleotides outside the gene matches: 13. The DNA for the CDR3 is TGTGCCAGCAGCCTAGCGGGACTAGCGGGTTTGCAGAATGAGCAGTTCTTC. Translating it yields CASSLAGLAGLQNEQFF.

This clone was seen a single time. The rearrangement uses TRBV28 and TRBJ2-1; 9 bases map to TRBD2. The germline V gene has CDR1 MDHEN and CDR2 SYDVKM. This CDR3 spans 18 amino acids. Trimming at V came to 8 bases and at J to 3 bases, leaving 17 bases not matched to a gene. This chain's CDR3 is CASPPPNPTSGLYNEQFF. The DNA of the CDR3 is TGTGCCAGCCCCCCCCCAAACCCGACTAGCGGACTCTACAATGAGCAGTTCTTC.

This clone was observed once. The chain links TRBV28 to TRBJ1-1; D remains ambiguous. Germline V CDR1 and CDR2: MDHEN, SYDVKM. V was cut by 4 bases and J by 6 bases, with 6 bases left in between. This CDR3 is 11 amino acids long. The CDR3 DNA sequence: TGTGCCAGCAGTTCCGGGCCTGAAGCTTTCTTT. It codes for CASSSGPEAFF.

This chain connects TRBV4-2 to TRBJ2-2; D possibly corresponds to TRBD2 (6 bases). Germline V gene lookup returns CDR1 LGHNA and CDR2 YNFKEQ. V lost 1 base and J 6 bases, leaving 9 bases between the germline ends. There are 14 residues in the CDR3. CDR3 residues: CASSQAGVAGELFF. The CDR3 nucleotides are TGTGCCAGCAGCCAAGCGGGAGTCGCCGGGGAGCTGTTTTTT.

The rearrangement uses TRBV6-5 and TRBJ2-2; 8 nucleotides match TRBD1. CDR1 MNHEY and CDR2 SVGAGI come from the germline V gene. The CDR3 loop spans 15 amino acids. V gave up 5 bases and J gave up 3 bases; unmatched junction bases: 5. DNA for the CDR3: TGTGCCAGCAGTAAAACAGGGGGTGACACCGGGGAGCTGTTTTTT. Translated: CASSKTGGDTGELFF.

The genes are TRBV25-1 and TRBJ2-2; no definite D call. Germline V lookup: CDR1 MGHDK, CDR2 SYGVNS. The V and J ends lost 6 bases and 3 bases respectively, with 2 bases between them. The CDR3 is made up of 11 amino acids. CDR3 sequence reads: CASSYTGELFF. In nucleotides, the CDR3 is TGTGCCAGCAGCTACACCGGGGAGCTGTTTTTT.

V and J are TRBV5-4 and TRBJ2-1; weak D call: TRBD1 (6 bases). CDR1 and CDR2 (germline): SGHNT, YYREEE (reference sequence). Trimming pared 5 bases from V and 0 bases from J, leaving 12 bases between. The CDR3 extends over 15 amino acids. The CDR3 bases are TGTGCCAGCAGGCCGACAGGAAGCTCCTACAATGAGCAGTTCTTC. It translates to CASRPTGSSYNEQFF.